This TCR beta chain originates from a study of T-cell reconstitution after alpha-beta-depleted transplantation in children. Study-level results: T cells produced anew were the main source of T-cell counts and diversity one year after transplant. Expanded clones from the graft, numbering several hundred, reportedly supplied alpha-beta T cells about two months after transplant. It was surviving recipient T cells and thymic progenitors that gave some patients high TCRbeta diversity at day 60.

This CDR3 comprises 15 residues. V lost 2 bases, J lost 2 bases, and 5 bases stayed unmatched. Germline assignment: CDR1 SQVTM and CDR2 ANQGSEA. On this clonotype: The antigen is unknown.

The authors prepared the TCRbeta library with unique molecular identifiers. One entry per CDR3 protein results from TCRdb running MiXCR on the PCR reads. The sample records some 120,000 distinct CDR3 sequences, roughly 9.7% being singletons. This clonotype originated in a girl under three years old who had a stem cell transplant for combined immunodeficiency, so the T cells may come from the graft donor. This chain joins TRBV29-1 and TRBJ2-5, with 10 positions matching TRBD2. This sample comprised PBMCs, mostly from graft donor cells, obtained 180 days after TCRalphabeta/CD19-depleted stem cell transplant. The CDR3: CSVELSGGTQETQYF. For the CDR3, the DNA is TGCAGCGTTGAACTTAGCGGGGGGACGCAAGAGACCCAGTACTTC.